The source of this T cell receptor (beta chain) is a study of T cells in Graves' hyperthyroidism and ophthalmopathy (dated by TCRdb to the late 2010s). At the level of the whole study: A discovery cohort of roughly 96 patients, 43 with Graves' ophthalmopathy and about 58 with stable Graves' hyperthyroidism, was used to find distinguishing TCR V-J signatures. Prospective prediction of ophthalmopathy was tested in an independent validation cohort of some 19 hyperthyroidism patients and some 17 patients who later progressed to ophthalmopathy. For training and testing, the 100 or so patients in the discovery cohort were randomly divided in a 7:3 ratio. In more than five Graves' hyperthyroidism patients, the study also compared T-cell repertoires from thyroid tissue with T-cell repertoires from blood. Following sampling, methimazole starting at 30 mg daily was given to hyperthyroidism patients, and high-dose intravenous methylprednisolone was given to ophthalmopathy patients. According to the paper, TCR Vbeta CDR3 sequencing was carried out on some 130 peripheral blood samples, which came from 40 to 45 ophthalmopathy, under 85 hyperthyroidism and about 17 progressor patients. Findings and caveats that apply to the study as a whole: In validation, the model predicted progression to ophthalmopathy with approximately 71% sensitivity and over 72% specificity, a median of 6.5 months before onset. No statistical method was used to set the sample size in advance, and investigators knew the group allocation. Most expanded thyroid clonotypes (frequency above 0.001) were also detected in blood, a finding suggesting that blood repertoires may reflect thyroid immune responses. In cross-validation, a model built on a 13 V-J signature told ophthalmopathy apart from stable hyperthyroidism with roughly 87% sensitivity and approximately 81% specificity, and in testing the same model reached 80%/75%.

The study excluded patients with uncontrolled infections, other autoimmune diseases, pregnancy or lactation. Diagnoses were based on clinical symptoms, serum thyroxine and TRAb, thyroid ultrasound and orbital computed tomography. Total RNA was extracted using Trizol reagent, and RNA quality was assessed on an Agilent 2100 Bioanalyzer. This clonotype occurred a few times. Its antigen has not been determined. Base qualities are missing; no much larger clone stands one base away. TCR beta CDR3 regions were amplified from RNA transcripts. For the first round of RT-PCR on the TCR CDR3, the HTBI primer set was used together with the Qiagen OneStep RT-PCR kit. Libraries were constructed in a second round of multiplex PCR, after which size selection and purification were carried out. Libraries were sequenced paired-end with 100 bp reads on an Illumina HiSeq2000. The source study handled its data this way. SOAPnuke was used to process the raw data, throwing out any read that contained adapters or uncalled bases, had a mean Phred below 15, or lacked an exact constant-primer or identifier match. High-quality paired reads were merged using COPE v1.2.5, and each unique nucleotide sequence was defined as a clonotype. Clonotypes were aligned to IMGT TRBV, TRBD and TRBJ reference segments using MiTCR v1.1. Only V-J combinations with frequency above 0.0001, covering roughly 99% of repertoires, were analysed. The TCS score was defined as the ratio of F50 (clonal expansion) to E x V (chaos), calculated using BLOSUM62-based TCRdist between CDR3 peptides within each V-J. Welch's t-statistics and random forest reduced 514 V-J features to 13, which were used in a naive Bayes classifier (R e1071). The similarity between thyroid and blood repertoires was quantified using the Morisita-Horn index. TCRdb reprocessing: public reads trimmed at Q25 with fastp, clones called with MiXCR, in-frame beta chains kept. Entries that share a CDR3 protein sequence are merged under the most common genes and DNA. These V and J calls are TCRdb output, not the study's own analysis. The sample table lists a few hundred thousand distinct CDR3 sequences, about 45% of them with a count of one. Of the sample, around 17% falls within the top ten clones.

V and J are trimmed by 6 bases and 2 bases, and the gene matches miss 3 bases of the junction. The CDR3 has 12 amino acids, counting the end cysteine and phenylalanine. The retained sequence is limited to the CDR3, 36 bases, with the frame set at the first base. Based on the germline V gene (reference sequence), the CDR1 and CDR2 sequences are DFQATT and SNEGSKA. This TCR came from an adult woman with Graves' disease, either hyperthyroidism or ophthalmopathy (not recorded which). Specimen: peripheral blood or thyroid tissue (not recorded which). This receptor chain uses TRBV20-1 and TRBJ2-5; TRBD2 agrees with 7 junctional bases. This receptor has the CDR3 CSALRGQETQYF. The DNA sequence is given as TGCAGTGCGTTGCGGGGGCAAGAGACCCAGTACTTC.